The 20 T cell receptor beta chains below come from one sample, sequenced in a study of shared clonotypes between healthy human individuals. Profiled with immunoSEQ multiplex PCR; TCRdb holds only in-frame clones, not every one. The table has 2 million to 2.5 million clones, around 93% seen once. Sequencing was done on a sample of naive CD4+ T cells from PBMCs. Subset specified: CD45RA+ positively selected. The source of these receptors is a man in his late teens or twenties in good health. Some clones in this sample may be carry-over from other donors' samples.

CDR3: CAIKAGTGLTYNEQFF. The DNA for the CDR3 is TGTGCCATCAAGGCTGGGACAGGACTTACCTACAATGAGCAGTTCTTC. V and J are TRBV10-3 and TRBJ2-1; TRBD1 matches 8 bases. Germline V gene sequence: CDR1 ENHRY, CDR2 SYGVKD. There are 16 residues in the CDR3. After removal of 7 bases from V and 2 bases from J, the junction contained 10 bases not matched to a gene.

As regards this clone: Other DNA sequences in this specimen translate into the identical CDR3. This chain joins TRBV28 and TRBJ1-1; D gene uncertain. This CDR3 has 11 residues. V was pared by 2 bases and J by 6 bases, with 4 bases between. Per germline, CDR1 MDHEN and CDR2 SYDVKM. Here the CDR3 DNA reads TGTGCCAGCAGTTTAGTTGCTGAAGCTTTCTTT. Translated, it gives CASSLVAEAFF.

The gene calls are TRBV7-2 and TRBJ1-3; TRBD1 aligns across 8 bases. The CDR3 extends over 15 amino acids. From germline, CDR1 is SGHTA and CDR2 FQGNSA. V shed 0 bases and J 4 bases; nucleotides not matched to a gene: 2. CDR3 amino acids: CASSLATGGGNTIYF. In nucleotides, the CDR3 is TGTGCCAGCAGCTTAGCTACAGGGGGAGGAAACACCATATATTTT.

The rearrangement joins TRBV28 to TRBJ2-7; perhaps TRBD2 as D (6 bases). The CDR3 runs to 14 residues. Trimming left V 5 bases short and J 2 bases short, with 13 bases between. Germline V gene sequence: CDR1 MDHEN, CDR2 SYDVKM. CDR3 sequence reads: CASSEPSAAYEQYF. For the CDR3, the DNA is TGTGCCAGCAGTGAACCTAGCGCGGCCTACGAGCAGTACTTC.

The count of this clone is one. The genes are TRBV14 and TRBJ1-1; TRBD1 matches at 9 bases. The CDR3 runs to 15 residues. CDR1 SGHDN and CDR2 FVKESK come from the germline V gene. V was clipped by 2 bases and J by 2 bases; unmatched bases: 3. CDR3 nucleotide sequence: TGTGCCAGCAGCCAACTGGGACAGGGAAACACTGAAGCTTTCTTT. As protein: CASSQLGQGNTEAFF.

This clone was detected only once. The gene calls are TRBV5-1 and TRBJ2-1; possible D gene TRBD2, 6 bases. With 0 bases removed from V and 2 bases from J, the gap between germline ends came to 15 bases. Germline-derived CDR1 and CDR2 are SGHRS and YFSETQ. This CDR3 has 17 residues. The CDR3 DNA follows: TGCGCCAGCAGCTTGGGGGTAGCGGACCCTACCTACAATGAGCAGTTCTTC. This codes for CASSLGVADPTYNEQFF.

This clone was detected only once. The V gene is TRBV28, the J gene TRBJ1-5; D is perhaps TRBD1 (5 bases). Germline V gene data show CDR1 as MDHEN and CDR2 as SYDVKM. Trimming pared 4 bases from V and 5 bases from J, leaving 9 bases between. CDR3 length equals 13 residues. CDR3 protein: CASSWGIYQPQHF. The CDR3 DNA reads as TGTGCCAGCAGTTGGGGGATCTATCAGCCCCAGCATTTT.

The CDR3 is CASSLDYSVMNTEAFF. As DNA, the CDR3 is TGCGCCAGCAGCTTGGATTATTCGGTGATGAACACTGAAGCTTTCTTT. This chain links TRBV5-1 with TRBJ1-1; D remains unclear. The length of the CDR3 is 16 residues. Germline CDR1 is SGHRS and CDR2 is YFSETQ. With 0 bases removed from V and 0 bases from J, the gap between germline ends came to 12 bases.

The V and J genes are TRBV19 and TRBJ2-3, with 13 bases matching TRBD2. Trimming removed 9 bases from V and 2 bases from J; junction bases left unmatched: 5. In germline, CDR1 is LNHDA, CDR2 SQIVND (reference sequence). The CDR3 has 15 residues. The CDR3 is CASTTSGRATDTQYF. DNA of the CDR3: TGTGCCAGCACTACTAGCGGGAGGGCCACAGATACGCAGTATTTT.

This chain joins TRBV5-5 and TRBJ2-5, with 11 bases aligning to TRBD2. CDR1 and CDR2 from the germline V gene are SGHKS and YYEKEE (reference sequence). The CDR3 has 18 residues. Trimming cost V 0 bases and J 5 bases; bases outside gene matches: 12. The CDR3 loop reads CASSLGGISGRAWETQYF. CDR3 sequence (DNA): TGTGCCAGCAGCTTGGGAGGAATTAGCGGGAGGGCCTGGGAGACCCAGTACTTC. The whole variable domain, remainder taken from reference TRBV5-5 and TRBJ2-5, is DAGVTQSPTHLIKTRGQQVTLRCSPISGHKSVSWYQQVLGQGPQFIFQYYEKEERGRGNFPDRFSARQFPNYSSELNVNALLLGDSALYLCASSLGGISGRAWETQYFGPGTRLLVL.

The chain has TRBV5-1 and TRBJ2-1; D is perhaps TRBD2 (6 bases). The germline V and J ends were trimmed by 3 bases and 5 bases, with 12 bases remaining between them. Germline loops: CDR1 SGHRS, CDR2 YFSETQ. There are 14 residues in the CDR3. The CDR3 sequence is CASSSRDWDNEQFF. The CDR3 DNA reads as TGCGCCAGCAGCTCCCGGGACTGGGACAATGAGCAGTTCTTC. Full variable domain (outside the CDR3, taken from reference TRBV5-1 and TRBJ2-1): KAGVTQTPRYLIKTRGQQVTLSCSPISGHRSVSWYQQTPGQGLQFLFEYFSETQRNKGNFPGRFSGRQFSNSRSEMNVSTLELGDSALYLCASSSRDWDNEQFFGPGTRLTVL.

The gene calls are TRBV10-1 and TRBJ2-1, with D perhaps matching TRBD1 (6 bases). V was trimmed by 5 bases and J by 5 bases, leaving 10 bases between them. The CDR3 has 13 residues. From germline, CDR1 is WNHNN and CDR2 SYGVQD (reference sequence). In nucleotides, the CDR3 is TGCGCCAGCAGTAAAGGACAGAACAATGAGCAGTTCTTC. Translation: CASSKGQNNEQFF.

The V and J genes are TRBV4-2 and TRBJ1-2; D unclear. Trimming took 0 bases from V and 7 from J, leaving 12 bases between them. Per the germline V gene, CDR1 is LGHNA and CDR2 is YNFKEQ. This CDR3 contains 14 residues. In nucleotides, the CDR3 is TGTGCCAGCAGCCAAGATAGGCCCCGGTCTGGCTACACCTTC. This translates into CASSQDRPRSGYTF.

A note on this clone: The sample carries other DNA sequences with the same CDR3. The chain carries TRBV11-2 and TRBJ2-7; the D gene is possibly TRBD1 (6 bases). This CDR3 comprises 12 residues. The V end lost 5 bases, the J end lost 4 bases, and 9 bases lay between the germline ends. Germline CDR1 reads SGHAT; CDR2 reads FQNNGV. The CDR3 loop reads CASSRQGYEQYF. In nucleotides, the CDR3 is TGTGCCAGCAGCCGTCAGGGGTACGAGCAGTACTTC.

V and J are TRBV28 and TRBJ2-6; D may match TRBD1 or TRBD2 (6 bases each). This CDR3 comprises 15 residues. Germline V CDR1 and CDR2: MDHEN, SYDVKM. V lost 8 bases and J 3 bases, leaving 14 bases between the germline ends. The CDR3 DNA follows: TGTGCCAGCCGCGATGGGGGGCTTGGGGCCAACGTCCTGACTTTC. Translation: CASRDGGLGANVLTF.

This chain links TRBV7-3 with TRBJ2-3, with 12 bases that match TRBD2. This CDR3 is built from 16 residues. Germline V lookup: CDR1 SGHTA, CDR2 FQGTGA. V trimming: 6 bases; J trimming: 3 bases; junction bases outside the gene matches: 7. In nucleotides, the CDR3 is TGTGCCAGCAGTCTCCAGACTAGCGGGAGAACAGATACGCAGTATTTT. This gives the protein CASSLQTSGRTDTQYF.

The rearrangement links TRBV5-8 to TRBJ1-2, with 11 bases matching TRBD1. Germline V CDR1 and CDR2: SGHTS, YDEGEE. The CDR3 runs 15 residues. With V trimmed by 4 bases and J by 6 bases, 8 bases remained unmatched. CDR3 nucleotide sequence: TGTGCCAGCAGCCCTGGACAGGGGGCAGGTAATGGCTACACCTTC. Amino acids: CASSPGQGAGNGYTF.

The CDR3 reads CASSLSGFGETQYF. The CDR3 nucleotides are TGTGCCAGCAGCTTATCGGGGTTTGGAGAGACCCAGTACTTC. The rearrangement joins TRBV7-2 to TRBJ2-5; tentative D call: TRBD2 (5 bases). There are 14 residues in the CDR3. Germline V lookup: CDR1 SGHTA, CDR2 FQGNSA. Trimming took 2 bases from V and 4 from J, leaving 11 bases between them.

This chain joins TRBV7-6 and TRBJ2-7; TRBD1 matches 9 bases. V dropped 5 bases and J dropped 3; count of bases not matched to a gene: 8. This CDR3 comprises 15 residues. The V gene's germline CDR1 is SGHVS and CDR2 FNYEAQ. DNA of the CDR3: TGTGCCAGCAGCACCGGGACAGGGAGGGTCTACGAGCAGTACTTC. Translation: CASSTGTGRVYEQYF.

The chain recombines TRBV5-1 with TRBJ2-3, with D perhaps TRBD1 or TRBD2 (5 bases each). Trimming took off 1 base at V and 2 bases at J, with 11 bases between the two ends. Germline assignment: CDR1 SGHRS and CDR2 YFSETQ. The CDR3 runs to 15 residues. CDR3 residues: CASSLRDATTDTQYF. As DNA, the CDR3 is TGCGCCAGCAGCTTGAGGGACGCAACCACAGATACGCAGTATTTT.